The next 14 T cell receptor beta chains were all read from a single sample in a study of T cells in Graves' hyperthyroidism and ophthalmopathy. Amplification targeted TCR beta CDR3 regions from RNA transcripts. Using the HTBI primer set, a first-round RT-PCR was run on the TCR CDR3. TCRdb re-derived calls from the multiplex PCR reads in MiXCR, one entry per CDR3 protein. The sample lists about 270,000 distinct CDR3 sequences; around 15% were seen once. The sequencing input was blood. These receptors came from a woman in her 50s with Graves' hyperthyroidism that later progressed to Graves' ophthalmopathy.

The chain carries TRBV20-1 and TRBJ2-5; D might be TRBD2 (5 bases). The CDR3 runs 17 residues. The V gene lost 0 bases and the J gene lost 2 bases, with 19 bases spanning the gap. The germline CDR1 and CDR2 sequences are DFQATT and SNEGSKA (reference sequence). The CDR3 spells CSARDLPTGRPQETQYF. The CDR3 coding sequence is TGCAGTGCTAGAGATCTCCCAACGGGGAGACCACAAGAGACCCAGTACTTC.

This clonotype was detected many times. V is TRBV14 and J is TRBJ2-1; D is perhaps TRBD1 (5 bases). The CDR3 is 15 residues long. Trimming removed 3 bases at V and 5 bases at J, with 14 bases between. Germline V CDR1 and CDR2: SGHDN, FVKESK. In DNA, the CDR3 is TGTGCCAGCAGCCATGGACAATGGTTCAACAATGAGCAGTTCTTC. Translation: CASSHGQWFNNEQFF.

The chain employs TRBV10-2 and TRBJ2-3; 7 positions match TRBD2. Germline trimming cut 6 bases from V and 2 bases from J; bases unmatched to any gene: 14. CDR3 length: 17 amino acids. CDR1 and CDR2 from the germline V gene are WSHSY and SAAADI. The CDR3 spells CASRGFGGEENTDTQYF. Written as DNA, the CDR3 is TGCGCCAGCAGGGGGTTTGGGGGGGAGGAGAACACAGATACGCAGTATTTT.

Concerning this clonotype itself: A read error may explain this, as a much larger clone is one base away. The CDR3 loop reads CASRIRGTSGSTSDIGELFF. CDR3 bases: TGTGCCAGTAGAATCCGTGGGACTAGCGGGAGTACCTCGGACATCGGGGAGCTGTTTTTT. This chain joins TRBV19 and TRBJ2-2, with 14 bases aligning to TRBD2. Trimming removed 6 bases from V and 7 bases from J; junction bases left unmatched: 19. The CDR3 consists of 20 residues. Per germline, CDR1 LNHDA and CDR2 SQIVND (reference sequence).

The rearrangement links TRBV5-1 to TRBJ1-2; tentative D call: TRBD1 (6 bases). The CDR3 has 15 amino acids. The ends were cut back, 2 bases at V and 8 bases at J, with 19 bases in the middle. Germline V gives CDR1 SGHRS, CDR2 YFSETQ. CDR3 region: CASSFLTRAGEGYTF. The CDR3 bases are TGCGCCAGCAGCTTTCTTACCCGGGCAGGGGAAGGCTACACCTTC. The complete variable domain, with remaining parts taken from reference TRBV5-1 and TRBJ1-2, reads KAGVTQTPRYLIKTRGQQVTLSCSPISGHRSVSWYQQTPGQGLQFLFEYFSETQRNKGNFPGRFSGRQFSNSRSEMNVSTLELGDSALYLCASSFLTRAGEGYTFGSGTRLTVV.

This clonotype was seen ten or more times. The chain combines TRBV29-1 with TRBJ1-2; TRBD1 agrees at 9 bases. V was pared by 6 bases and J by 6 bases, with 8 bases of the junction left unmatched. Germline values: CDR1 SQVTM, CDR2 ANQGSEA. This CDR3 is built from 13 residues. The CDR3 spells CSVQGQGENGYTF. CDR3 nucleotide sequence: TGCAGCGTCCAGGGACAGGGAGAGAATGGCTACACCTTC. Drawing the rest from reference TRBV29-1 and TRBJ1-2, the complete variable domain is SAVISQKPSRDICQRGTSLTIQCQVDSQVTMMFWYRQQPGQSLTLIATANQGSEATYESGFVIDKFPISRPNLTFSTLTVSNMSPEDSSIYLCSVQGQGENGYTFGSGTRLTVV.

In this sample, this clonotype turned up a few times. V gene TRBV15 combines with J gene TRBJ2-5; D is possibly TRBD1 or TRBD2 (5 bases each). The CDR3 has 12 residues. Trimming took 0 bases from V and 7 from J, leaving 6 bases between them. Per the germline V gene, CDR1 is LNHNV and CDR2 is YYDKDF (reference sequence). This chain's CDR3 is CATSRERGTQYF. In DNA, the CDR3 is TGTGCCACCAGCAGAGAGAGGGGGACCCAGTACTTC.

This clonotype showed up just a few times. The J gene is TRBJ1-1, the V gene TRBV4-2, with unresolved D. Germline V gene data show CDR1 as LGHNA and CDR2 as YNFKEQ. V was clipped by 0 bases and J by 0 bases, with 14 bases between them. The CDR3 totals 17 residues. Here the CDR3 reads CASSQDRGAPLNTEAFF. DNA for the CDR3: TGTGCCAGCAGCCAAGATCGTGGAGCCCCTTTGAACACTGAAGCTTTCTTT.

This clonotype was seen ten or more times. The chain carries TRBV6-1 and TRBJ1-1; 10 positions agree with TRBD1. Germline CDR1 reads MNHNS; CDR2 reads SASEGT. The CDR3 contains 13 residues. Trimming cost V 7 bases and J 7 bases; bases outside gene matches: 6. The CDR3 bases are TGTGCCAGCATCCTGACAGGGGGCATTGAAGCTTTCTTT. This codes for CASILTGGIEAFF.

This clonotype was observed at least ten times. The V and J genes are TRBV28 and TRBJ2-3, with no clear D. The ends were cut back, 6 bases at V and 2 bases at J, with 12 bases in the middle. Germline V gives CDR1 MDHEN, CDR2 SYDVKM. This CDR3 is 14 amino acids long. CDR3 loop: CASSPDGHTDTQYF. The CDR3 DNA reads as TGTGCCAGCAGCCCAGACGGCCACACAGATACGCAGTATTTT.

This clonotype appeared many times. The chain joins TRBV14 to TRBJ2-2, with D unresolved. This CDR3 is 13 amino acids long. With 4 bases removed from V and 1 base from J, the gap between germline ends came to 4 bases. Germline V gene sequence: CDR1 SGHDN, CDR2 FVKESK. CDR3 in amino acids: CASSPLNTGELFF. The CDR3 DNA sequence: TGTGCCAGCAGCCCCTTGAACACCGGGGAGCTGTTTTTT.

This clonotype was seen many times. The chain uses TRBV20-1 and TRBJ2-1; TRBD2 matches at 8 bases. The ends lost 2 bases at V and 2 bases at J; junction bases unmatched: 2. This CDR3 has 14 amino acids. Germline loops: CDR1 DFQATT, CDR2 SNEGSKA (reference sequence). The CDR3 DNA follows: TGCAGTGCTAGATTACTAGCGGCCTACAATGAGCAGTTCTTC. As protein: CSARLLAAYNEQFF.

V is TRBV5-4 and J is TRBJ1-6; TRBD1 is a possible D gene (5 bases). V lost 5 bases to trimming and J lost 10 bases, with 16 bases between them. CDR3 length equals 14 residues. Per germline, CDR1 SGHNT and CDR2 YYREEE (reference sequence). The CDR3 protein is CASRAGTGESPLHF. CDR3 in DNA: TGTGCCAGCAGGGCCGGGACTGGGGAATCACCCCTCCACTTT.

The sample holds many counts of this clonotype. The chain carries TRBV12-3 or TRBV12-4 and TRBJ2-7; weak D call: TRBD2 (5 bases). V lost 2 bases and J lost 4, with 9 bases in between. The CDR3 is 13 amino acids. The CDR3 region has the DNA TGTGCCAGCAGTTTAAGTAGCGTATACGAGCAGTACTTC. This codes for CASSLSSVYEQYF.